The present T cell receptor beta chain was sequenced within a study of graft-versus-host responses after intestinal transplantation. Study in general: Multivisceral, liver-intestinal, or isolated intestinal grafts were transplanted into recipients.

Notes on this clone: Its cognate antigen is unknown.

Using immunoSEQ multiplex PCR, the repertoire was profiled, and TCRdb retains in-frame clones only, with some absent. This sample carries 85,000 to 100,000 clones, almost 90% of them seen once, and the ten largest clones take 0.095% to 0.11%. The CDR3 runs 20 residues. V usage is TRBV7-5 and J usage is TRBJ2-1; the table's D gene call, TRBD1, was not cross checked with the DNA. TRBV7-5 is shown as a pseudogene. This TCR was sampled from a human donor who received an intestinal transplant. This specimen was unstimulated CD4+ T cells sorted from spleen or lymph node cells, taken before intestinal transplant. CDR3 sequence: CARSSIMQGVIGSYYNEQFF. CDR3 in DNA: TGTGCCAGAAGCTCGATCATGCAGGGGGTTATCGGGTCCTACTACAATGAGCAGTTCTTC.